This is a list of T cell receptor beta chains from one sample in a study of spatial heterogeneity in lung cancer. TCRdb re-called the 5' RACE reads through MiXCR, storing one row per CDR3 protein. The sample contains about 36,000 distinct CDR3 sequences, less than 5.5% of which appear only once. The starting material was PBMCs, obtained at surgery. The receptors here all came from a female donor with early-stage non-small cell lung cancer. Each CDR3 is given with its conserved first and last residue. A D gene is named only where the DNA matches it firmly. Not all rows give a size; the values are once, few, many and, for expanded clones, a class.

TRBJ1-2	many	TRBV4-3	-	TGCGCCAGCAGCCAAGTATTTCGTGGCATGACAATCCGGAATGGCTACACCTTC	CASSQVFRGMTIRNGYTF
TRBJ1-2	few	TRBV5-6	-	TGTGCCAGCAGCTTGGCCATAGGGGCCCTCTATGGCTACACCTTC	CASSLAIGALYGYTF
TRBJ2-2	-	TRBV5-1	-	TGCGCCAGCAGCGGGCAATCCAGCACCGGGGAGCTGTTTTTT	CASSGQSSTGELFF
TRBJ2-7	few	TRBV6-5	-	TGTGCCAGCAGTTACTCCCCCAACCGAGGATCCTACGAGCAGTACTTC	CASSYSPNRGSYEQYF
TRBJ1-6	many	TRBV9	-	TGTGCCAGCAGCGCTGCAAATTCACCCCTCCACTTT	CASSAANSPLHF
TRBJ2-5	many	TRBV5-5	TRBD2	TGTGCCAGCAGCTCCTCCCATTCCAGCGGGGACGAGACCCAGTACTTC	CASSSSHSSGDETQYF
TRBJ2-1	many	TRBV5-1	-	TGCGCCAGCAGCCCAGACTGGGGTGAGCAGTTCTTC	CASSPDWGEQFF
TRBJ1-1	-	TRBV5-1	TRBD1	TGCGCCAGCAGCCTGGGCGGGACAGCGAACACTGAAGCTTTCTTT	CASSLGGTANTEAFF
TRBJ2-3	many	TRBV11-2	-	TGTGCCAGCAGCTTAGATTTAGCCAATACGCAGTATTTT	CASSLDLANTQYF
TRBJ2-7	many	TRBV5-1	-	TGCGCCAGCAGCTTTGAGGGGGTTAACGAGCAGTACTTC	CASSFEGVNEQYF
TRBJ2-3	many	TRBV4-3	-	TGCGCCAGCAGCCACGAAGGACACTCCAGAGGGGGCACAGATACGCAGTATTTT	CASSHEGHSRGGTDTQYF
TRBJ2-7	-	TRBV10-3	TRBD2	TGTGCCATCAGTGGTATGCTGCGGGAGCTAAACTACGAGCAGTACTTC	CAISGMLRELNYEQYF
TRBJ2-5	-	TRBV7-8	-	TGTGCCAGCAGCTATGGGGGGCCTGAGACCCAGTACTTC	CASSYGGPETQYF